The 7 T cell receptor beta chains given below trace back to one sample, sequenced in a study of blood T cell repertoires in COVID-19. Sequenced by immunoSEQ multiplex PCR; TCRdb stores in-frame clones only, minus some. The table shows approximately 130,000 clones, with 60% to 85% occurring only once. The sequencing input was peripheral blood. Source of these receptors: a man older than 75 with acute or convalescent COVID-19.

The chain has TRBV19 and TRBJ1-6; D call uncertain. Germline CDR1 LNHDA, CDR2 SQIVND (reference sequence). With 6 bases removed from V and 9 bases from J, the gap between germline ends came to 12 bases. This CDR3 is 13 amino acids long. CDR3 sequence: CASREDPISPLHF. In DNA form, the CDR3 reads TGTGCCAGTAGGGAGGATCCTATTTCACCCCTCCACTTT.

The CDR3 region is CASSSTTVNTGELFF. The CDR3 bases are TGTGCCAGCAGCTCCACTACGGTGAACACCGGGGAGCTGTTTTTT. The V and J genes are TRBV7-2 and TRBJ2-2; D remains unclear. There are 15 residues in the CDR3. Trimming removed 4 bases from V and 1 base from J, with 10 bases in between. Germline lookup yields CDR1 SGHTA and CDR2 FQGNSA.

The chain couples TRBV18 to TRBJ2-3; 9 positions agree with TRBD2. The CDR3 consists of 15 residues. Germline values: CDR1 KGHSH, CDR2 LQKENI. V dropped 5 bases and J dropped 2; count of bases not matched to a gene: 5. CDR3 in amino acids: CASSASGVITDTQYF. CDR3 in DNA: TGTGCCAGCTCAGCTAGCGGGGTTATCACAGATACGCAGTATTTT.

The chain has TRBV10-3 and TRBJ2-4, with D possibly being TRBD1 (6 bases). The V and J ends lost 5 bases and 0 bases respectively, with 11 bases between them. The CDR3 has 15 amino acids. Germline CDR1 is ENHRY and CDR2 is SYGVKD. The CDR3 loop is CAISPGELAKNIQYF. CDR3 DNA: TGTGCCATCAGTCCAGGGGAATTAGCCAAAAACATTCAGTACTTC.

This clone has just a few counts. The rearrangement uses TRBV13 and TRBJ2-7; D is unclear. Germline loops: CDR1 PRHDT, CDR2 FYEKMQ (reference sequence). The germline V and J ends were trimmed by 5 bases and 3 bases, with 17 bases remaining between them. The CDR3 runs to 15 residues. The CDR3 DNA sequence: TGTGCCAGCAGCCCAACGATCCTAACGGTCTACGAGCAGTACTTC. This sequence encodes CASSPTILTVYEQYF.

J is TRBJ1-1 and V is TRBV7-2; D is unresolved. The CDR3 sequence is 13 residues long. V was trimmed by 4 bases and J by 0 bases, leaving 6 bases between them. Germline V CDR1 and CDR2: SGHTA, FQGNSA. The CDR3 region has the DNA TGTGCCAGCAGCTCTCACATGAACACTGAAGCTTTCTTT. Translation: CASSSHMNTEAFF. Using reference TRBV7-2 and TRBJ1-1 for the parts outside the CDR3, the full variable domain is GAGVSQSPSNKVTEKGKDVELRCDPISGHTALYWYRQSLGQGLEFLIYFQGNSAPDKSGLPSDRFSAERTGGSVSTLTIQRTQQEDSAVYLCASSSHMNTEAFFGQGTRLTVV.

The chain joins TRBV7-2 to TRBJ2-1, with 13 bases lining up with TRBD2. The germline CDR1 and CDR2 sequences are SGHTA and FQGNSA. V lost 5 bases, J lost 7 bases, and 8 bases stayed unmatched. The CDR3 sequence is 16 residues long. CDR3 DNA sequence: TGTGCCAGCAGCCCAGAGGGGACTAGCGGGGTGAATGAGCAGTTCTTC. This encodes CASSPEGTSGVNEQFF.